This T cell receptor (beta chain) was recorded in a study of T cells expressing NK-cell markers. Study context: It was sorted CD3+CD56+NKG2C+, CD3+CD56+NKG2C- and CD3+CD56-NKG2C+ T cells that supplied the TCR beta repertoires.

TCRdb re-called the 5' RACE reads and gives one entry per CDR3 protein, without DNA. The sample has some 410,000 distinct CDR3 sequences. There are 15 residues in the CDR3. Per germline, CDR1 LGHDT and CDR2 YNNKEL (reference sequence). The sequence was collected from a woman aged 18 to 75 in good health. The source material was blood T cells: a sorted CD56 or NKG2C T cell subset, CD4+ or CD8+ T cells, or bulk PBMC T cells (not recorded which). The gene calls are TRBV3-1 and TRBJ2-3; TCRdb's D call, TRBD2, is unchecked because there is no DNA. The CDR3 sequence is CASSGSGSSSDTQYF.